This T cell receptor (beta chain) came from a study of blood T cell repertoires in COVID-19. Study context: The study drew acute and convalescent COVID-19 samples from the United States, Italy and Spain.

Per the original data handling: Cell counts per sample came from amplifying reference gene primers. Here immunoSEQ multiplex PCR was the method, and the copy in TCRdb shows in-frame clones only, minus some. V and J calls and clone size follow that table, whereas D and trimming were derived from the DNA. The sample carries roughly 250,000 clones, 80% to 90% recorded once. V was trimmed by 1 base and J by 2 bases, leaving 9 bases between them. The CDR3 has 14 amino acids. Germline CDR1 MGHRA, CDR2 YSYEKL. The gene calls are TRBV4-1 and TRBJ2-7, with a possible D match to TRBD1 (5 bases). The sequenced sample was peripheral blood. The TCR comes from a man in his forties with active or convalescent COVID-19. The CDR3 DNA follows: TGCGCCAGCAGCCAAGCCAGGGCGACCTACGAGCAGTACTTC. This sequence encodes CASSQARATYEQYF.